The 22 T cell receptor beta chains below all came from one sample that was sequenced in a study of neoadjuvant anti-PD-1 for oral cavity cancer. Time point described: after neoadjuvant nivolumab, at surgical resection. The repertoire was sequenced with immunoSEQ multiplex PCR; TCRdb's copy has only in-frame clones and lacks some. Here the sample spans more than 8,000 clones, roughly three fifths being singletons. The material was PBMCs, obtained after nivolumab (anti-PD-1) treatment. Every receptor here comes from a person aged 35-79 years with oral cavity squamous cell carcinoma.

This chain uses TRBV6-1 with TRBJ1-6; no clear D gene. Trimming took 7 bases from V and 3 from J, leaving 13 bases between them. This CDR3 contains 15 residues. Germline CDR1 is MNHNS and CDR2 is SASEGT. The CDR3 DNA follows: TGTGCCAGCAAGGATCGGACTCTCTATAATTCACCCCTCCACTTT. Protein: CASKDRTLYNSPLHF.

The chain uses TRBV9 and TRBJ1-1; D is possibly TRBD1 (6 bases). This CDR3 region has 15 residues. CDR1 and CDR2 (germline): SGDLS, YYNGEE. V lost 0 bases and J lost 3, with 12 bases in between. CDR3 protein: CASSVVLGADTEAFF. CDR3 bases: TGTGCCAGCAGCGTAGTATTGGGGGCCGACACTGAAGCTTTCTTT.

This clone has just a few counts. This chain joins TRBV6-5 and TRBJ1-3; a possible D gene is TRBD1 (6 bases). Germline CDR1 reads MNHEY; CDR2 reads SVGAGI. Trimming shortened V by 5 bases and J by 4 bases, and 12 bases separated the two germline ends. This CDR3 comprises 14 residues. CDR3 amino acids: CASSRSGQGNTIYF. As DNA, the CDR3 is TGTGCCAGCAGTCGTAGCGGACAGGGAAACACCATATATTTT.

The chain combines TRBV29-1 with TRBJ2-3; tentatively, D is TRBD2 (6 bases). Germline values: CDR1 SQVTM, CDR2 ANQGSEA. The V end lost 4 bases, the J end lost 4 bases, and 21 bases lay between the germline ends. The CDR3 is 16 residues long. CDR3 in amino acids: CSVVMTTGGVADTQYF. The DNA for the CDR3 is TGCAGCGTTGTAATGACTACCGGGGGAGTGGCAGATACGCAGTATTTT.

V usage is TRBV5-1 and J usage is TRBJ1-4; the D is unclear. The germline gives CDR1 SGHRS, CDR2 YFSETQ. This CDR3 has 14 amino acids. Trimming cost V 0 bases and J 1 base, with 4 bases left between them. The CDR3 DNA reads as TGCGCCAGCAGCTTGGACGGAACTAATGAAAAACTGTTTTTT. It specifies CASSLDGTNEKLFF.

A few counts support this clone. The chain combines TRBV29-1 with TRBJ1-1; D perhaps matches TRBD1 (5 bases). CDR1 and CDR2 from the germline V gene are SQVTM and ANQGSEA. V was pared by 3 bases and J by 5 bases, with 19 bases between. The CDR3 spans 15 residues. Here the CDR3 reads CSVEGGAVLGTEAFF. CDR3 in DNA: TGCAGCGTTGAGGGAGGGGCAGTCTTGGGGACTGAAGCTTTCTTT.

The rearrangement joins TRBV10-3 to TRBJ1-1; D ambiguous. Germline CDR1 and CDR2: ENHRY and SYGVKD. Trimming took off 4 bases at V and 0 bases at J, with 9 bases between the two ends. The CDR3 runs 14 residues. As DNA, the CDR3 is TGTGCCATCAGTGGTGCGAACATGAACACTGAAGCTTTCTTT. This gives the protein CAISGANMNTEAFF.

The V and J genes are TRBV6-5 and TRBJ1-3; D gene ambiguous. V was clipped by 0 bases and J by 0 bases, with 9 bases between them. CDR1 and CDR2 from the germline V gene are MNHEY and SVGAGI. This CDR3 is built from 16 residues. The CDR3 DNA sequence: TGTGCCAGCAGTTACTCAGGAGGAATCTCTGGAAACACCATATATTTT. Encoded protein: CASSYSGGISGNTIYF.

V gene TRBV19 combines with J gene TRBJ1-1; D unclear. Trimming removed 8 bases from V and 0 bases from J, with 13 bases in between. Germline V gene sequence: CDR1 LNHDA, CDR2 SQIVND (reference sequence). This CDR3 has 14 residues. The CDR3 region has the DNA TGTGCCAGTTCCCCATATAGTGTGAACACTGAAGCTTTCTTT. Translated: CASSPYSVNTEAFF.

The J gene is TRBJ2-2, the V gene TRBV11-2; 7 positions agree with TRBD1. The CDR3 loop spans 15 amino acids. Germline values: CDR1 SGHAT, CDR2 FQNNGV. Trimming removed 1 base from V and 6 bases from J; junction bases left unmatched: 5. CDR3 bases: TGTGCCAGCAGCTTAGGTTTCAGGGGGTCCGGGGAGCTGTTTTTT. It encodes CASSLGFRGSGELFF.

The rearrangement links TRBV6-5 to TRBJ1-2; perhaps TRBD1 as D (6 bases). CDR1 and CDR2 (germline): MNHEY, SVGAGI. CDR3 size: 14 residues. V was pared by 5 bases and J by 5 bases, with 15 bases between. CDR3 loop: CASSNLGAGYGYTF. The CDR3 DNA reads TGTGCCAGCAGTAACCTGGGGGCTGGTTATGGCTACACCTTC.

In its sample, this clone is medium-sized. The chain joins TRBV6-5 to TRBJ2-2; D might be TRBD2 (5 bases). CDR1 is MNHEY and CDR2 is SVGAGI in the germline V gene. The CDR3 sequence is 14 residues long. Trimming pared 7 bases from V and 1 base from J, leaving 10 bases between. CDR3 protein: CASKKRRNTGELFF. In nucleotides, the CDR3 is TGTGCCAGCAAGAAGCGGAGGAACACCGGGGAGCTGTTTTTT.

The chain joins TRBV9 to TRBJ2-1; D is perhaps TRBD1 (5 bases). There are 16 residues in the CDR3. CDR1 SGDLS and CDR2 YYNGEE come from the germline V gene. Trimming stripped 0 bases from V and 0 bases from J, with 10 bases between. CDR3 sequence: CASSVDGASSYNEQFF. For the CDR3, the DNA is TGTGCCAGCAGCGTAGATGGGGCGTCCTCCTACAATGAGCAGTTCTTC.

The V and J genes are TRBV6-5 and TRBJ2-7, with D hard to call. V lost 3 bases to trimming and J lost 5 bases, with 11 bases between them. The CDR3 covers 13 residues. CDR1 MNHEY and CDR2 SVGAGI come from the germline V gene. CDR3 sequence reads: CASSYLKNHEQYF. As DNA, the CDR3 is TGTGCCAGCAGTTATTTGAAGAATCACGAGCAGTACTTC.

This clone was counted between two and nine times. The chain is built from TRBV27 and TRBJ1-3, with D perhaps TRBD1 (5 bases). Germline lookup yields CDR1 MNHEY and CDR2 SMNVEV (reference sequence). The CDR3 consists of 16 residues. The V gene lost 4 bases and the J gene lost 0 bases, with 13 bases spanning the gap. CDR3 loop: CASSSGPDYSGNTIYF. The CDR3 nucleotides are TGTGCCAGCAGTTCGGGACCTGACTACTCTGGAAACACCATATATTTT.

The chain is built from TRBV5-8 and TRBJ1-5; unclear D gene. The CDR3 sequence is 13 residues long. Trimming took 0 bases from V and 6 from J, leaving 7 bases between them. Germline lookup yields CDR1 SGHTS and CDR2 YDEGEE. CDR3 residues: CASSLAGPQPQHF. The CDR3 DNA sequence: TGTGCCAGCAGCTTGGCGGGCCCTCAGCCCCAGCATTTT.

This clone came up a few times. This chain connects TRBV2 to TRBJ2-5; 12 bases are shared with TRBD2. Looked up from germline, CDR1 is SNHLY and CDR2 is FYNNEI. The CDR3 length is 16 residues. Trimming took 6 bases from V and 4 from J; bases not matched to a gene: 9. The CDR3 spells CASRPSGGAGSETQYF. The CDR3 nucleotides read TGTGCCAGCAGGCCTAGCGGGGGGGCCGGGTCAGAGACCCAGTACTTC. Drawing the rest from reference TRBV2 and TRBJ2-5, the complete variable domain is EPEVTQTPSHQVTQMGQEVILRCVPISNHLYFYWYRQILGQKVEFLVSFYNNEISEKSEIFDDQFSVERPDGSNFTLKIRSTKLEDSAMYFCASRPSGGAGSETQYFGPGTRLLVL.

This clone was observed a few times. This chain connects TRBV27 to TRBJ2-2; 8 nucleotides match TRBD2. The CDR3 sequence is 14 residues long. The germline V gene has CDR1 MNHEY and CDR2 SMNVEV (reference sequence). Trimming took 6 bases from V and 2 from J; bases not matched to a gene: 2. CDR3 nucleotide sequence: TGTGCCAGCAGAAGCGGGGGCAACACCGGGGAGCTGTTTTTT. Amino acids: CASRSGGNTGELFF.

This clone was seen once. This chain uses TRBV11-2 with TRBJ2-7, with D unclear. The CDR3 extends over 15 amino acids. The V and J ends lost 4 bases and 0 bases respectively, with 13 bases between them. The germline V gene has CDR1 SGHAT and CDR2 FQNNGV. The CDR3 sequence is CASSSRPSSSYEQYF. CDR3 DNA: TGTGCCAGCAGCTCGCGTCCCTCTAGCTCCTACGAGCAGTACTTC. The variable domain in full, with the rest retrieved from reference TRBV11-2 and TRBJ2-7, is EAGVAQSPRYKIIEKRQSVAFWCNPISGHATLYWYQQILGQGPKLLIQFQNNGVVDDSQLPKDRFSAERLKGVDSTLKIQPAKLEDSAVYLCASSSRPSSSYEQYFGPGTRLTVT.

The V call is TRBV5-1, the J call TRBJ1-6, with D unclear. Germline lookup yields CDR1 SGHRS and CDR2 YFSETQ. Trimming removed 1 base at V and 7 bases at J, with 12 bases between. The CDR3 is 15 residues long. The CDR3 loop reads CASSLTDPGNSPLHF. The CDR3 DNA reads TGCGCCAGCAGCTTGACAGACCCGGGGAATTCACCCCTCCACTTT.

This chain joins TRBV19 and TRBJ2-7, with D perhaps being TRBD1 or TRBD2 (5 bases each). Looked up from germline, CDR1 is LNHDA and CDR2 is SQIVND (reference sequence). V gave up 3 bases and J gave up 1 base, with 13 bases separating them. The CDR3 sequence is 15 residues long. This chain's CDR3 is CASSIRDVASYEQYF. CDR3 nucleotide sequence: TGTGCCAGTAGTATCAGGGACGTAGCTTCCTACGAGCAGTACTTC.

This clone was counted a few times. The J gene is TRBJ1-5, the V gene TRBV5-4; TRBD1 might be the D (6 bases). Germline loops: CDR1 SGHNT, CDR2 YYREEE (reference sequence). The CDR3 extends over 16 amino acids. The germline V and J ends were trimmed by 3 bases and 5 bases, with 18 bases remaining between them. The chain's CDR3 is CASSSGGPGRHQPQHF. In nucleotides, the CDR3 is TGTGCCAGCAGCTCGGGGGGCCCAGGGAGACATCAGCCCCAGCATTTT. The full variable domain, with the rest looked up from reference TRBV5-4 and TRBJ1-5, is ETGVTQSPTHLIKTRGQQVTLRCSSQSGHNTVSWYQQALGQGPQFIFQYYREEENGRGNFPPRFSGLQFPNYSSELNVNALELDDSALYLCASSSGGPGRHQPQHFGDGTRLSIL.